This T cell receptor beta chain was sequenced for a study of blood T cell repertoires in COVID-19. The sample holds a few counts of this clone. V gave up 0 bases and J gave up 7 bases, with 8 bases separating them. CDR1 and CDR2 from the germline V gene are SGDLS and YYNGEE. The CDR3 runs to 13 residues. The protocol was immunoSEQ multiplex PCR, while the TCRdb copy is restricted to in-frame clones and leaves out a portion. In the table there are some 250,000 clones, roughly nine tenths of which are singletons. Input material: peripheral blood. The V call is TRBV9, the J call TRBJ1-3, with a tentative D call TRBD1 (5 bases). This TCR came from a man in his 60s with acute or convalescent COVID-19. CDR3 DNA sequence: TGTGCCAGCAGCGTAGGTCGGGGGAACACCATATATTTT. The encoded protein is CASSVGRGNTIYF.